This T cell receptor (beta chain) was identified during a study of T cell responses to AZD1222 COVID-19 vaccine. Here immunoSEQ multiplex PCR was the method, and the copy in TCRdb shows in-frame clones only, minus some. The table records over 150,000 clones, 80% to 95% of them present only once. V dropped 0 bases and J dropped 3 bases, with 2 bases sitting between them. CDR3 length: 12 amino acids. Germline assignment: CDR1 LNHNV and CDR2 YYDKDF (reference sequence). This clone appeared a few times. This TCR was recovered from an adult who received the AZD1222 COVID-19 vaccine. Sequences were derived from peripheral blood, sampled 28 days after the second AZD1222 dose. This chain connects TRBV15 to TRBJ2-5, with no clear D. CDR3 nucleotide sequence: TGTGCCACCAGCAGAGATAAAGAGACCCAGTACTTC. Amino acid sequence: CATSRDKETQYF. The whole variable domain, filled in from reference TRBV15 and TRBJ2-5, reads DAMVIQNPRYQVTQFGKPVTLSCSQTLNHNVMYWYQQKSSQAPKLLFHYYDKDFNNEADTPDNFQSRRPNTSFCFLDIRSPGLGDTAMYLCATSRDKETQYFGPGTRLLVL.